A selection of T cell receptor beta chains follows, all from one sample in a study of shared T cell receptors in the human thymus. Repertoires were generated with immunoSEQ multiplex PCR, while TCRdb's copy carries only in-frame clones and drops some. The repertoire has fewer than 700,000 clones, 88% of them found once; the top ten carry around 0.01%. These data also featured in a second study, about human thymus T cells.

Source material: thymocytes. Receptors were obtained from a boy younger than two with a congenital heart defect. Each CDR3 is given with its conserved first and last residue. Size is omitted from some rows. Given values are once, few, many or a class for expanded clones.

NA	TRBV5-4	TRBJ2-5	CASRSLASGAQETQYF
NA	TRBV5-1	TRBJ2-5	CASSPPGQREETQYF
NA	TRBV7-8	TRBJ1-4	CASSLTQGRGTNEKLFF
NA	TRBV7-7	TRBJ2-3	CASSLESGRNSTDTQYF
NA	TRBV30	TRBJ1-5	CAWSVRVNQPQHF
NA	TRBV6-5	TRBJ2-5	CASSYREAGLQETQYF
NA	TRBV5-3	TRBJ2-5	CATRWAREGETQYF
NA	TRBV5-1	TRBJ1-3	CASSGNRGGSSGNTIYF
NA	TRBV9	TRBJ2-1	CASSVVGGRASPNEQFF
NA	TRBV6-6	TRBJ2-7	CASSSSSGRGEQYF
NA	TRBV5-1	TRBJ1-2	CASSSRQNYGYTF
NA	TRBV7-7	TRBJ2-1	CASSPSVLAGGGHEQFF
once	TRBV10-3	TRBJ2-3	CAITRDRVITDTQYF
NA	TRBV11-2	TRBJ2-3	CASSQGDRAFTDTQYF
NA	TRBV19	TRBJ1-1	CASTSGGRTEAFF
NA	TRBV7-9	TRBJ2-7	CARKREGDEQYF